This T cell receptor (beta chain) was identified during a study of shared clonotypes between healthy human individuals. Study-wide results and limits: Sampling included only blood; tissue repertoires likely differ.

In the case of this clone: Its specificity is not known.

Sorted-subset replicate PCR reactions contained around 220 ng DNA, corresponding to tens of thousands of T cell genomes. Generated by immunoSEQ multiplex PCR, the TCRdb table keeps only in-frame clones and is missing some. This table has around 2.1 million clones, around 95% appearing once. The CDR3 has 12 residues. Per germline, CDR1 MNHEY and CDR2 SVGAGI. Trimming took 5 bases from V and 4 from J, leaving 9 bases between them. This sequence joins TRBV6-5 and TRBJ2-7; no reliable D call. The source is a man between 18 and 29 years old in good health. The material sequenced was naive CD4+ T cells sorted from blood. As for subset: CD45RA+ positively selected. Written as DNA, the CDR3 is TGTGCCAGCAGTATTAACAGTTACGAGCAGTACTTC. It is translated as CASSINSYEQYF.